The clone carrying this T cell receptor (beta chain) was recorded at least ten times. Its antigen is currently unknown. The data stem from a study of T cells in Graves' hyperthyroidism and ophthalmopathy. General study findings and limits: Ophthalmopathy was separated from stable hyperthyroidism by a 13 V-J model.

Ophthalmopathy cases met thresholds of Clinical Activity Score at least 3, NOSPECS grade at least 4 and duration under 3 months. Lactation, pregnancy, other autoimmune disease or uncontrolled infection excluded patients. Trimming pared 6 bases from V and 0 bases from J, leaving 12 bases between. The CDR3 runs 14 residues. Per the germline V gene, CDR1 is SNHLY and CDR2 is FYNNEI. Amplified regions were TCR beta CDR3 sequences from RNA transcripts. A set of HTBI primers served as the primers for a first-round RT-PCR of the TCR CDR3. TCRdb reprocessed the multiplex PCR reads with MiXCR, giving one entry per CDR3 protein. The table lists about 410,000 distinct CDR3 sequences, roughly 14% of them singletons.

The sequence came from a man younger than 35 with Graves' ophthalmopathy. The material sequenced was blood. The rearrangement uses TRBV2 and TRBJ2-7, with D perhaps TRBD1 (5 bases). CDR3 amino acids: CASRETDASYEQYF. In nucleotides, the CDR3 is TGTGCCAGCAGAGAGACAGATGCCTCCTACGAGCAGTACTTC.